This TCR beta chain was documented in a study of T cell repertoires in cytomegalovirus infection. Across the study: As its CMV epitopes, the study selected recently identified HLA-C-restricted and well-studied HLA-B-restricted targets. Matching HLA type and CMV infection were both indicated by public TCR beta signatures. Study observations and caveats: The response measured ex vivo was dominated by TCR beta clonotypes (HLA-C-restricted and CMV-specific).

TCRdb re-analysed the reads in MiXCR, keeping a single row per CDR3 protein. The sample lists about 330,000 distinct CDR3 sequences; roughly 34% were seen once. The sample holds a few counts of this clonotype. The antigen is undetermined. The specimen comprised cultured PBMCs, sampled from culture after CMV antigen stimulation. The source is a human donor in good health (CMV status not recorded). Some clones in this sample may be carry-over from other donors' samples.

CDR3 sequence reads: CASRDRGYNEQFF. CDR3 in DNA: TGTGCCAGTAGAGACAGGGGCTACAATGAGCAGTTCTTC. This chain connects TRBV19 to TRBJ2-1; TRBD1 aligns across 8 bases. From germline, CDR1 is LNHDA and CDR2 SQIVND (reference sequence). V dropped 6 bases and J dropped 3; count of bases not matched to a gene: 1. The CDR3 length is 13 residues.